The present T cell receptor (beta chain) was sequenced within a study of blood T cell repertoires in COVID-19 (dated by TCRdb to 2018 to 2020). Regarding the complete study: Collaborator samples came from the United States, Italy and Spain and covered acute and convalescent phases of COVID-19. The material from the prospective study consisted of cDNA or gDNA derived from T cells, B-cell-depleted T cells, or PBMCs. Subjects who had been exposed to COVID-19, were actively infected with it, or had recovered from it provided the deeply sampled blood TCRbeta repertoires that made up the dataset. A freely available public database, intended as a resource for researchers studying the immune response to SARS-CoV-2, is where the repertoires were released. The samples were drawn from the first 160 participants of the ongoing ImmuneRACE study and from some 1,300 subjects provided by 6 global collaborators. Nearly every sample came with metadata listing a de-identified subject ID, COVID-19 status, age in years and sex. Where available, HLA class I and class II types were taken from metadata supplied by the sample provider and were not determined by assay-based typing.

Whole blood was collected in K2EDTA tubes by collaborating institutions according to the institutions' own protocols. For TCRbeta analysis, collaborator samples were shipped as frozen whole blood, as isolated PBMCs, or as DNA extracted from either sample type. Overall study outcomes, separate from this receptor: Clinical and demographic metadata were provided uncurated, with the amount varying by source and participant.

TCRbeta CDR3 regions were amplified from genomic DNA by means of the immunoSEQ Assay, a bias-controlled multiplex PCR. Per the original workflow: The number of nucleated cells in each sample was estimated from the amplification of reference gene primers within the assay. Sequence reads were collapsed and filtered to measure the absolute abundance of every unique TCRbeta CDR3 rearrangement. For each sample, productive Simpson clonality was calculated as the square root of Simpson's diversity index over productive rearrangements. Drawn from immuneACCESS, this table holds only the in-frame rearrangements with V and J called that TCRdb kept. Clones are partly lost; checked studies trace under half to an unresolved V gene and leave the rest unexplained. V and J calls and clone size are copied from that table; D and trimming were computed from the DNA. This sample has 200,000 or so clones in its table, and roughly four fifths of those were observed once. The top ten constitute roughly 6.9% of the sample.

CDR1 and CDR2, per the germline V gene, are MNHEY and SVGAGI. V is pruned by 6 bases and J by 0 bases, leaving 2 bases of the junction without a gene match. From the cysteine up to the phenylalanine, the CDR3 has a length of 15 residues. The kept DNA is CDR3 alone, 45 bases in frame from the first base. In regard to this clone: Its antigen target is currently unknown. No much larger clonotype is one base removed from it; base qualities were not supplied.

This clonotype was sampled from a human donor with acute or convalescent COVID-19. The donor label of this sample is uncertain. The receptor chain draws on TRBV6-5 and TRBJ1-3; 10 bases in between match TRBD1. Sample: peripheral blood. The CDR3 reads CASRGQGPSGNTIYF. At the DNA level, the sequence is TGTGCCAGCAGGGGACAGGGGCCCTCTGGAAACACCATATATTTT.